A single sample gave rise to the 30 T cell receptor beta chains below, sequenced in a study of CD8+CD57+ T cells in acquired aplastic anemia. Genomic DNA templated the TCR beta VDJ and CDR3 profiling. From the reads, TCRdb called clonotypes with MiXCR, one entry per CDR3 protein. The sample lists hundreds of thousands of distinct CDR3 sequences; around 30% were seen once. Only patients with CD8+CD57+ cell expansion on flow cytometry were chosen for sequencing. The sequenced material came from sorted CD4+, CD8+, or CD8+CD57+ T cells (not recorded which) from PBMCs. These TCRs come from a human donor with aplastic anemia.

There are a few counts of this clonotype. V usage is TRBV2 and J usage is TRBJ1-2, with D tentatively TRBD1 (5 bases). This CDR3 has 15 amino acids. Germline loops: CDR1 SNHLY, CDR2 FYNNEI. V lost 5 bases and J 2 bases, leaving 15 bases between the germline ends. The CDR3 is CASSREPTVNYGYTF. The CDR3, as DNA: TGTGCCAGCAGTCGAGAGCCGACAGTCAACTATGGCTACACCTTC.

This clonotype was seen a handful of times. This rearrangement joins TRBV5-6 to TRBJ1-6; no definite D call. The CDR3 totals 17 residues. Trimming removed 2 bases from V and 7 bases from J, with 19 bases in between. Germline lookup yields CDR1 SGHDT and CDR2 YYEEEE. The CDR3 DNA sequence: TGTGCCAGCAGCTTCCTTTGGCATGGCAGGACGAATTCACCCCTCCACTTT. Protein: CASSFLWHGRTNSPLHF.

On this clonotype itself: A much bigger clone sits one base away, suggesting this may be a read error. The CDR3 bases are TGTGCCAGCAGTTACGCAGGACAGGCCGATTCACCCCTCCACTTT. Residues: CASSYAGQADSPLHF. This chain joins TRBV6-5 and TRBJ1-6; TRBD1 matches 7 bases. Germline loops: CDR1 MNHEY, CDR2 SVGAGI. J was trimmed by 8 bases and V by 2 bases; bases with no gene match: 6. This CDR3 region has 15 residues.

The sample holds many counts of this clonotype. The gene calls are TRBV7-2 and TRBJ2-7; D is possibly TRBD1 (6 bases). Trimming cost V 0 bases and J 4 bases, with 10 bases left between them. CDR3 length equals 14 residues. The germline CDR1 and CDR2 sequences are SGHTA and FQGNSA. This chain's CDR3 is CASSLASTGYEQYF. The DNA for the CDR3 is TGTGCCAGCAGCTTAGCATCCACAGGGTACGAGCAGTACTTC.

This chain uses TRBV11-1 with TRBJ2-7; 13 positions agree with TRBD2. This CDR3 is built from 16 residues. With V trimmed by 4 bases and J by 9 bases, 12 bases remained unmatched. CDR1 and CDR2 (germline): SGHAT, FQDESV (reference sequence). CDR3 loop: CASSSPGLAGTGGQYF. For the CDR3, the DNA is TGTGCCAGCAGCTCACCGGGACTAGCGGGGACCGGCGGGCAGTACTTC. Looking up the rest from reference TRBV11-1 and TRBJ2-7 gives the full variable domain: EAEVAQSPRYKITEKSQAVAFWCDPISGHATLYWYRQILGQGPELLVQFQDESVVDDSQLPKDRFSAERLKGVDSTLKIQPAELGDSAMYLCASSSPGLAGTGGQYFGPGTRLTVT.

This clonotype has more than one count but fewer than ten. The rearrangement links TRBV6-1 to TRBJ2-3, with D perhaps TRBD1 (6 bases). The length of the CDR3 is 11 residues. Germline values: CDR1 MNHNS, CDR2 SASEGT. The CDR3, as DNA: TGTATTGCAGGGGTTGGGGATACGCAGTATTTT. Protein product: CIAGVGDTQYF.

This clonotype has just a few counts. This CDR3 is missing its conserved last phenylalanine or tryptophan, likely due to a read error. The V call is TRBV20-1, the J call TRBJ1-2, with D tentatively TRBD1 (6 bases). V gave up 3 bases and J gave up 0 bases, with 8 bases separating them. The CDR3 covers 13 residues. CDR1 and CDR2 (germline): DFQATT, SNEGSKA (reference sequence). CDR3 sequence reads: CSARGQSNYGYTC. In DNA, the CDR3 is TGCAGTGCTAGGGGACAATCTAACTATGGCTACACCTGC.

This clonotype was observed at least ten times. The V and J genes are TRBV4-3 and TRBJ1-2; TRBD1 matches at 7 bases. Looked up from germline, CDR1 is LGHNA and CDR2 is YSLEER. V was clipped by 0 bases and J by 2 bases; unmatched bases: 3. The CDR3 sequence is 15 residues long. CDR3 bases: TGCGCCAGCAGCCAAGACAACAGGGGAAACTATGGCTACACCTTC. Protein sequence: CASSQDNRGNYGYTF.

The CDR3 loop is CASSQGLAGQNYEQYF. DNA for the CDR3: TGCGCCAGCAGCCAAGGTCTGGCGGGACAGAACTACGAGCAGTACTTC. The chain carries TRBV4-3 and TRBJ2-7; the D gene is possibly TRBD1 (7 bases). Germline lookup yields CDR1 LGHNA and CDR2 YSLEER. Trimming removed 1 base from V and 3 bases from J, with 16 bases in between. This CDR3 has 16 amino acids.

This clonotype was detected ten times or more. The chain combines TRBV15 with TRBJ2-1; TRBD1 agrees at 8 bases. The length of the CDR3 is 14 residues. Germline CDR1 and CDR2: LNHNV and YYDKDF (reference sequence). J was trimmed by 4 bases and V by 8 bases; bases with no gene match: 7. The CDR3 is CATQGAFEYNEQFF. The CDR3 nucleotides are TGTGCCACCCAGGGGGCCTTCGAATACAATGAGCAGTTCTTC.

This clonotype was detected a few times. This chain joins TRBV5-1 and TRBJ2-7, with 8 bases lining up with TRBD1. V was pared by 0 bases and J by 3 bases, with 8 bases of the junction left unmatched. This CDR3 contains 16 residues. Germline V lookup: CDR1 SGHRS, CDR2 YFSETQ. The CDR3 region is CASSLGPGQEYYEQYF. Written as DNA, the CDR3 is TGCGCCAGCAGCTTGGGACCGGGACAGGAGTACTACGAGCAGTACTTC. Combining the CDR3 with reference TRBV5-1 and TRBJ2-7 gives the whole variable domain KAGVTQTPRYLIKTRGQQVTLSCSPISGHRSVSWYQQTPGQGLQFLFEYFSETQRNKGNFPGRFSGRQFSNSRSEMNVSTLELGDSALYLCASSLGPGQEYYEQYFGPGTRLTVT.

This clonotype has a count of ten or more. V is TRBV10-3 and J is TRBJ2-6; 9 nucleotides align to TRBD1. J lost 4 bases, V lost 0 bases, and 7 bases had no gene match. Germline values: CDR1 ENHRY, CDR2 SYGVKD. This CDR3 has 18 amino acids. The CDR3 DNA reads TGTGCCATCAGTGAGTCTGTAGACAGGGGGGCGGGGGCCAACGTCCTGACTTTC. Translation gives CAISESVDRGAGANVLTF.

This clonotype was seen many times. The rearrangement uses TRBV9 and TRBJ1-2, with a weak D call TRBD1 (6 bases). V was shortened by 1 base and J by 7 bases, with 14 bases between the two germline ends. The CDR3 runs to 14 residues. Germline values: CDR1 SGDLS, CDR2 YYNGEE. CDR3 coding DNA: TGTGCCAGCAGCGTACTAGGGGGATCTGGTGGCTACACCTTC. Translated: CASSVLGGSGGYTF.

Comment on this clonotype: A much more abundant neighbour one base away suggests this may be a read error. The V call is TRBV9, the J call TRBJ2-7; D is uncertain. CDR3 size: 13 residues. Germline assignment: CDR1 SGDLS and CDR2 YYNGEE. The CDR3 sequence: CVSSAGPFNEQYF. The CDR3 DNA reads TGTGTCAGCTCCGCCGGGCCGTTCAACGAGCAGTACTTC.

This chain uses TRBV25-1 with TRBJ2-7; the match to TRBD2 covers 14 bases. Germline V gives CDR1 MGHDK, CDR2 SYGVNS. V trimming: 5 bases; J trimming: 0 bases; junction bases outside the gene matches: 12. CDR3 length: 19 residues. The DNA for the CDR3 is TGTGCCAGCAGTTTCCTGGGACTAGCGGGAGAGGGAAGCTCCTACGAGCAGTACTTC. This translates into CASSFLGLAGEGSSYEQYF.

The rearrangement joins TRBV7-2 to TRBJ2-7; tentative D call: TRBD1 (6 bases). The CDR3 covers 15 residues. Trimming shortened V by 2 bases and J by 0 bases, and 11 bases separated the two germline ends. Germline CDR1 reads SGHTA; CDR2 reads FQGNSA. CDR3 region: CASSLRTADSYEQYF. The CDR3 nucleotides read TGTGCCAGCAGCTTAAGGACAGCGGACTCCTACGAGCAGTACTTC. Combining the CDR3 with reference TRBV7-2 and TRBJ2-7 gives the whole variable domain GAGVSQSPSNKVTEKGKDVELRCDPISGHTALYWYRQSLGQGLEFLIYFQGNSAPDKSGLPSDRFSAERTGGSVSTLTIQRTQQEDSAVYLCASSLRTADSYEQYFGPGTRLTVT.

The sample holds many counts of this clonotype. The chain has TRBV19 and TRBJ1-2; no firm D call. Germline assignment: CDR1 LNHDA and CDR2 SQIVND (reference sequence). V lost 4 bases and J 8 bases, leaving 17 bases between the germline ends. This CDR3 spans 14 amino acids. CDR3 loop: CASSTWTEKLGYTF. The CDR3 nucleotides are TGTGCCAGTAGTACATGGACGGAGAAATTGGGCTACACCTTC.

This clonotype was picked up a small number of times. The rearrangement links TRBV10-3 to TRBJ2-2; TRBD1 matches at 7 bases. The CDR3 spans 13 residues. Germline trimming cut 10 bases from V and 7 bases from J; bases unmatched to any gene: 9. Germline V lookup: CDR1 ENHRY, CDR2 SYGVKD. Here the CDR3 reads CASTRSGGGELFF. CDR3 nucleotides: TGTGCCAGCACCCGATCAGGGGGCGGGGAGCTGTTTTTT.

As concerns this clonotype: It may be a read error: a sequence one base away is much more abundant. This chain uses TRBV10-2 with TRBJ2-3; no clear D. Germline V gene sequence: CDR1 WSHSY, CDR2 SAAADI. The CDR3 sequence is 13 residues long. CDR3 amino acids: CASSERAPDTQCF. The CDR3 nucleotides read TGCGCCAGCAGTGAGAGGGCACCAGATACGCAGTGTTTT.

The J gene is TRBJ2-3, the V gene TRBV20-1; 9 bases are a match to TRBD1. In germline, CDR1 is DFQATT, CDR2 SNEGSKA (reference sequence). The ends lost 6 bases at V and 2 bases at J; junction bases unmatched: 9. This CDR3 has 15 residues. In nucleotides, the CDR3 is TGCAGTGCCAGTAGTGGGGACAGGGACACAGATACGCAGTATTTT. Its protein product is CSASSGDRDTDTQYF.

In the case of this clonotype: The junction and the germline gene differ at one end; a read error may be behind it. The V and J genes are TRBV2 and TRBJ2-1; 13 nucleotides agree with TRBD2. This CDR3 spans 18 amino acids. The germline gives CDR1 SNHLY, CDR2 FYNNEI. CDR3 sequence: CASSERLAGGSGHNQQFF. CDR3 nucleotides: TGTGCCAGCAGTGAAAGACTAGCGGGGGGAAGCGGGCACAATCAGCAGTTCTTC.

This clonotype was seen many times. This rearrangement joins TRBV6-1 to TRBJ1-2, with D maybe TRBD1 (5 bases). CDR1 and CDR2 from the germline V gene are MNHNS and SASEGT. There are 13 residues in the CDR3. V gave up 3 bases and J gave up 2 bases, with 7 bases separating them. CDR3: CASSEAGNYGYTF. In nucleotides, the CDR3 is TGTGCCAGCAGTGAGGCAGGGAACTATGGCTACACCTTC.

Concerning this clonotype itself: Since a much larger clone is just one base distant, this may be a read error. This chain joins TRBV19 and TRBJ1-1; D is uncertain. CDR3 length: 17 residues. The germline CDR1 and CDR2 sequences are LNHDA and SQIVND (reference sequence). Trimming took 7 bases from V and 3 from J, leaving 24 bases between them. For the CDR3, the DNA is TGTGCCAGTATTCTTTCTGGGAGGCCCTCACGGGACACTGAAGCTTTCTTT. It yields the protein CASILSGRPSRDTEAFF.

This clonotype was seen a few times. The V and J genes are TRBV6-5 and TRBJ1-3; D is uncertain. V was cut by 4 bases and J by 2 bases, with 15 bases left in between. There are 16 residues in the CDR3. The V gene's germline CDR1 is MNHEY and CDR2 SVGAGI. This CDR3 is CASSFSRPTAGNTIYF. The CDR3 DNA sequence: TGTGCCAGCAGTTTCTCCAGGCCCACTGCTGGAAACACCATATATTTT.

The CDR3 DNA is TGTGCCAGCAGTCCCCCCAAAGCGGGGGTGCGGGAGCAGTACTTC. Translating it yields CASSPPKAGVREQYF. The chain recombines TRBV6-2 or TRBV6-3 with TRBJ2-7, with 8 bases aligning to TRBD2. The germline CDR1 and CDR2 sequences are MNHEY and SVGEGT. The V and J ends lost 5 bases and 7 bases, in that order; junction bases with no gene match: 13. CDR3 size: 15 residues.

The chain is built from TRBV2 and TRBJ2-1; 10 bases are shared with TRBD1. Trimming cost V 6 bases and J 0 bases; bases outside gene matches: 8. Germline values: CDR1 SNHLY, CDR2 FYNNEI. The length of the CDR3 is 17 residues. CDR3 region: CASRTGQGPSSYNEQFF. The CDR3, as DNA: TGTGCCAGCAGGACGGGACAGGGGCCGAGCTCCTACAATGAGCAGTTCTTC.

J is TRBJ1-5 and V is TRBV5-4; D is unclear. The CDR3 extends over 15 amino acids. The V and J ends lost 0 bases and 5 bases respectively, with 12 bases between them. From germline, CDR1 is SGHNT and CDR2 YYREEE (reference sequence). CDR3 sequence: CASSLGRTDDQPQHF. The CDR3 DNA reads TGTGCCAGCAGCTTGGGCAGGACGGATGATCAGCCCCAGCATTTT.

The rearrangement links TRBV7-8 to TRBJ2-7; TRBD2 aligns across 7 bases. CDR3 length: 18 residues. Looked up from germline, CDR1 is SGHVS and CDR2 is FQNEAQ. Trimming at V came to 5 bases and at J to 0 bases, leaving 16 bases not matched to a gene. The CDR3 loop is CASSTRRLAAESSYEQYF. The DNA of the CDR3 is TGTGCCAGCAGCACGAGGAGGCTAGCGGCGGAGAGCTCCTACGAGCAGTACTTC.

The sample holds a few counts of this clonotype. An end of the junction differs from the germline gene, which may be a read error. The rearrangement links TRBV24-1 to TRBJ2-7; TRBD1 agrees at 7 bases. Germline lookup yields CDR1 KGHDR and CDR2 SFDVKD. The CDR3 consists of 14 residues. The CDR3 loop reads CASRNRDSSYEQYF. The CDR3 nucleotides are TGTGCCTCCAGGAATCGGGACAGCTCCTACGAGCAGTACTTC.

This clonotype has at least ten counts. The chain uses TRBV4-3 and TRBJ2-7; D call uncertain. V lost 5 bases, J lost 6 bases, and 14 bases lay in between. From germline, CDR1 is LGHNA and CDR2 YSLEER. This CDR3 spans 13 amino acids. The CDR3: CASSSSLGREQYF. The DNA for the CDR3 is TGCGCCAGCAGCTCAAGCCTAGGCCGCGAGCAGTACTTC.